The clone carrying this TCR beta chain was observed a single time. The data originate from a study of PD-L1 blockade in urothelial cancer. Study-wide background: At some point between 2013 and 2014 therapy began: atezolizumab 1,200 mg intravenously every 3 weeks. Analyses were performed on blood at 3 weeks after treatment start (the second dose) and at 6 weeks. Researchers found blood samples held a median of approximately 150,000 T cells.

TCRdb's copy holds only in-frame clones and misses some; the assay was immunoSEQ multiplex PCR. Found here are roughly 120,000 clones, roughly 90% of them singletons; the top ten hold around 3.7%. This sample's time point: peripheral blood 6 weeks after treatment start. Enrolled patients showed locally advanced or metastatic urothelial carcinoma. The receptor was derived from a man aged 55 to 70 with urothelial cancer. This specimen was PBMCs, taken around atezolizumab (anti-PD-L1) treatment.

CDR3 amino acids: CASSTYRGTGNTIYF. The CDR3 DNA reads TGTGCCAGCAGCACCTACAGGGGGACTGGAAACACCATATATTTT. The rearrangement links TRBV9 to TRBJ1-3; TRBD1 aligns across 8 bases. This CDR3 has 15 amino acids. Unmatched junction bases numbered 5, after V lost 4 bases and J lost 2 bases. The germline V gene has CDR1 SGDLS and CDR2 YYNGEE.